This TCR beta chain derives from a study of spatial heterogeneity in lung cancer. TCRdb processed the 5' RACE reads anew with MiXCR; each CDR3 protein has one entry. The sample consists of more than 65,000 distinct CDR3 sequences, under 8.5% of them appearing once. Time point noted: sample taken at primary tumor resection. CDR1 and CDR2 (germline): MNHEY, SVGAGI. The CDR3 runs 15 residues. The V end was cut by 5 bases, the J end by 1 base, with 14 bases between. In its sample, this clonotype was seen a few times. This sequence joins TRBV6-5 and TRBJ1-1; tentatively, D is TRBD1 (5 bases). The sequence was collected from a male donor with early-stage non-small cell lung cancer. This specimen was PBMCs, taken at surgery. The CDR3 here is CASSGRGAGNTEAFF. DNA of the CDR3: TGTGCCAGCAGTGGTCGTGGGGCGGGGAACACTGAAGCTTTCTTT.